Shown below are 32 T cell receptor beta chains from a single sample sequenced in a study of blood T cell repertoires in COVID-19. The assay was immunoSEQ multiplex PCR, and TCRdb's table has in-frame clones only and misses some. The table lists 25,000 to 30,000 clones, about 94% of them singletons. Specimen: peripheral blood. Source of these receptors: a human donor with active COVID-19. The donor label of this sample is uncertain.

The rearrangement links TRBV5-1 to TRBJ1-6, with 9 bases that match TRBD1. From germline, CDR1 is SGHRS and CDR2 YFSETQ. The CDR3 is made up of 12 amino acids. Trimming took 4 bases from V and 15 from J; bases not matched to a gene: 5. The CDR3 region has the DNA TGCGCCAGCAGCACCGGACAGGGGAGCCTCCACTTT. This sequence encodes CASSTGQGSLHF. Using reference TRBV5-1 and TRBJ1-6 for the parts outside the CDR3, the full variable domain is KAGVTQTPRYLIKTRGQQVTLSCSPISGHRSVSWYQQTPGQGLQFLFEYFSETQRNKGNFPGRFSGRQFSNSRSEMNVSTLELGDSALYLCASSTGQGSLHFGNGTRLTVT.

This CDR3 reads CASSWTSGARGTDTQYF. In DNA, the CDR3 is TGTGCCAGCAGCTGGACTAGCGGGGCTCGGGGAACAGATACGCAGTATTTT. This chain links TRBV5-4 with TRBJ2-3; 12 positions match TRBD2. The J segment lost 3 bases and the V segment lost 3 bases, leaving 8 bases of the junction unmatched. Germline-derived CDR1 and CDR2 are SGHNT and YYREEE (reference sequence). The CDR3 is 17 amino acids.

CDR3 DNA sequence: TGTGCCAGCAAGCGCTATCGAAGGGGGACACGGACCTACGAGCAGTACTTC. It encodes CASKRYRRGTRTYEQYF. V and J are TRBV2 and TRBJ2-7; a weak D match, TRBD1 (6 bases). Trimming cost V 7 bases and J 2 bases, with 24 bases left between them. This CDR3 has 17 residues. Looked up from germline, CDR1 is SNHLY and CDR2 is FYNNEI. Using reference TRBV2 and TRBJ2-7 for the parts outside the CDR3, the full variable domain is EPEVTQTPSHQVTQMGQEVILRCVPISNHLYFYWYRQILGQKVEFLVSFYNNEISEKSEIFDDQFSVERPDGSNFTLKIRSTKLEDSAMYFCASKRYRRGTRTYEQYFGPGTRLTVT.

The J gene is TRBJ2-3, the V gene TRBV19; 7 nucleotides align to TRBD2. V was clipped by 3 bases and J by 0 bases; unmatched bases: 3. CDR1 is LNHDA and CDR2 is SQIVND in the germline V gene (reference sequence). The CDR3 covers 15 residues. The CDR3 reads CASSIMGGSTDTQYF. The CDR3 nucleotides are TGTGCCAGTAGTATTATGGGGGGGAGCACAGATACGCAGTATTTT.

The rearrangement uses TRBV9 and TRBJ2-4; D is ambiguous. Per the germline V gene, CDR1 is SGDLS and CDR2 is YYNGEE. V was pared by 0 bases and J by 9 bases, with 13 bases between. The CDR3 runs to 14 residues. The CDR3 region has the DNA TGTGCCAGCAGCGTAGGGCAGGAACTTGGCATTCAGTACTTC. This encodes CASSVGQELGIQYF. The full variable domain, with the rest looked up from reference TRBV9 and TRBJ2-4, is DSGVTQTPKHLITATGQRVTLRCSPRSGDLSVYWYQQSLDQGLQFLIQYYNGEERAKGNILERFSAQQFPDLHSELNLSSLELGDSALYFCASSVGQELGIQYFGAGTRLSVL.

The V and J genes are TRBV5-1 and TRBJ1-1; 9 bases match TRBD1. Germline V gives CDR1 SGHRS, CDR2 YFSETQ. The CDR3 sequence is 17 residues long. With V trimmed by 5 bases and J by 3 bases, 14 bases remained unmatched. The CDR3, as DNA: TGCGCCAGCAGACGAGTCCCGGGACAGGGCGCGTACACTGAAGCTTTCTTT. This gives the protein CASRRVPGQGAYTEAFF.

The V and J genes are TRBV29-1 and TRBJ2-3; TRBD2 agrees at 8 bases. The CDR3 covers 13 residues. Germline CDR1 reads SQVTM; CDR2 reads ANQGSEA. V lost 4 bases, J lost 11 bases, and 11 bases stayed unmatched. The DNA of the CDR3 is TGCAGCGTTGTCTCGAGCGGGGGCGTGGGGCAGTATTTT. It encodes CSVVSSGGVGQYF.

The chain has TRBV3-1 (or the pseudogene TRBV3-2) and TRBJ1-2; tentatively, D is TRBD1 (6 bases). The length of the CDR3 is 17 residues. V gave up 0 bases and J gave up 3 bases, with 17 bases separating them. The germline V gene encodes CDR1 LGHDT and CDR2 YNNKEL (reference sequence). This chain's CDR3 is CASSQEVALQGDYGYTF. CDR3 sequence (DNA): TGTGCCAGCAGCCAAGAGGTAGCCCTACAGGGCGACTATGGCTACACCTTC.

The chain combines TRBV28 with TRBJ1-1, with 9 bases aligning to TRBD1. Germline V gene sequence: CDR1 MDHEN, CDR2 SYDVKM. V lost 5 bases to trimming and J lost 7 bases; unmatched junction nucleotides: 8. The length of the CDR3 is 14 residues. The CDR3 nucleotides are TGTGCCAGCAGTACACAGGGGGCGCGAATTGAAGCTTTCTTT. Its protein product is CASSTQGARIEAFF.

This clone was picked up one time. V gene TRBV7-2 combines with J gene TRBJ1-6, with TRBD1 matching over 7 bases. The CDR3 covers 18 residues. V lost 0 bases to trimming and J lost 1 base; unmatched junction nucleotides: 6. CDR1 is SGHTA and CDR2 is FQGNSA in the germline V gene. CDR3 DNA: TGTGCCAGCAGCTTAGCCACAGGGGAGTGGTCCTATAATTCACCCCTCCACTTT. Translating gives CASSLATGEWSYNSPLHF.

This rearrangement joins TRBV19 to TRBJ1-5; D gene ambiguous. V was cut by 6 bases and J by 0 bases, with 6 bases left in between. The germline V gene encodes CDR1 LNHDA and CDR2 SQIVND (reference sequence). CDR3 length equals 13 residues. DNA of the CDR3: TGTGCCAGTAGGGGAGTTAGCAATCAGCCCCAGCATTTT. As protein: CASRGVSNQPQHF.

CDR3 in DNA: TGTGCCAGCAGTCCCGCCGGACAGGGGGGAGAGACCCAGTACTTC. As protein: CASSPAGQGGETQYF. This sequence joins TRBV2 and TRBJ2-5, with TRBD1 identical over 10 bases. CDR3 length: 15 amino acids. V was clipped by 5 bases and J by 4 bases; unmatched bases: 7. In germline, CDR1 is SNHLY, CDR2 FYNNEI.

This clone was detected once. The chain employs TRBV13 and TRBJ2-3, with D perhaps matching TRBD1 (6 bases). Germline V CDR1 and CDR2: PRHDT, FYEKMQ (reference sequence). Deletions cut 4 bases from V and 0 bases from J, with 17 bases between. The CDR3 is 17 amino acids. CDR3 in DNA: TGTGCCAGCAGCTACCAACCTGGGGGCCCTAGCACAGATACGCAGTATTTT. Translated: CASSYQPGGPSTDTQYF.

The rearrangement uses TRBV28 and TRBJ2-5; D is ambiguous. This CDR3 contains 16 residues. The germline CDR1 and CDR2 sequences are MDHEN and SYDVKM. V was clipped by 7 bases and J by 3 bases, with 21 bases between them. CDR3 in DNA: TGTGCCAGCACTACATATCCATTAGGAGATGAAGAGACCCAGTACTTC. It yields the protein CASTTYPLGDEETQYF.

V gene TRBV27 combines with J gene TRBJ1-2; the match to TRBD1 covers 8 bases. V lost 3 bases and J lost 6; bases outside the gene matches: 12. This CDR3 is 16 amino acids long. The germline gives CDR1 MNHEY, CDR2 SMNVEV (reference sequence). CDR3 sequence reads: CASSLTGVRFENGYTF. In nucleotides, the CDR3 is TGTGCCAGCAGTTTGACAGGGGTGAGGTTCGAGAATGGCTACACCTTC.

The chain joins TRBV18 to TRBJ1-4, with D perhaps matching TRBD1 (5 bases). The CDR3 extends over 16 amino acids. Germline V gene sequence: CDR1 KGHSH, CDR2 LQKENI. V was cut by 1 base and J by 3 bases, with 12 bases left in between. CDR3 sequence (DNA): TGTGCCAGCTCACCACAAGGGGCTCTAGCTAATGAAAAACTGTTTTTT. This gives the protein CASSPQGALANEKLFF. The whole variable domain, filled in from reference TRBV18 and TRBJ1-4, reads NAGVMQNPRHLVRRRGQEARLRCSPMKGHSHVYWYRQLPEEGLKFMVYLQKENIIDESGMPKERFSAEFPKEGPSILRIQQVVRGDSAAYFCASSPQGALANEKLFFGSGTQLSVL.

The V and J genes are TRBV5-1 and TRBJ2-7; TRBD1 might be the D (5 bases). The germline CDR1 and CDR2 sequences are SGHRS and YFSETQ. The CDR3 contains 15 residues. The germline V and J ends were trimmed by 2 bases and 2 bases, with 14 bases remaining between them. As DNA, the CDR3 is TGCGCCAGCAGCTTAGACCAGGGAAAGGCCTACGAGCAGTACTTC. Translated, it gives CASSLDQGKAYEQYF.

CDR3 DNA: TGTGCCAGCAGTCGCCCGGACAGTTTGAATGAAAAACTGTTTTTT. Translation: CASSRPDSLNEKLFF. The chain recombines TRBV6-2 or TRBV6-3 with TRBJ1-4, with D possibly matching TRBD1 (6 bases). CDR1 is MNHEY, CDR2 SVGEGT, per germline. The CDR3 runs 15 residues. The germline V and J ends were trimmed by 5 bases and 5 bases, with 15 bases remaining between them.

The rearrangement links TRBV6-1 to TRBJ1-2, with a weak D call TRBD1 (6 bases). The CDR3 consists of 19 residues. V was pared by 0 bases and J by 0 bases, with 20 bases between. CDR1 is MNHNS, CDR2 SASEGT, per germline. CDR3: CASSEARGGVDKTNYGYTF. Here the CDR3 DNA reads TGTGCCAGCAGTGAAGCCCGAGGGGGGGTGGACAAGACTAACTATGGCTACACCTTC.

This chain joins TRBV28 and TRBJ2-1; no clear D gene. This CDR3 spans 14 amino acids. Trimming shortened V by 4 bases and J by 7 bases, and 14 bases separated the two germline ends. The germline CDR1 and CDR2 sequences are MDHEN and SYDVKM. For the CDR3, the DNA is TGTGCCAGCAGTTCCAGATACTCCAGGAATGAGCAGTTCTTC. Protein product: CASSSRYSRNEQFF. Full variable domain (missing parts from reference TRBV28 and TRBJ2-1): DVKVTQSSRYLVKRTGEKVFLECVQDMDHENMFWYRQDPGLGLRLIYFSYDVKMKEKGDIPEGYSVSREKKERFSLILESASTNQTSMYLCASSSRYSRNEQFFGPGTRLTVL.

This clone was found a few times. This chain's CDR3 is CASRSSYRGGNSPLHF. The CDR3 coding sequence is TGTGCCAGTAGGTCGAGTTACAGGGGAGGTAATTCACCCCTCCACTTT. This chain connects TRBV19 to TRBJ1-6, with TRBD1 identical over 7 bases. CDR3 length equals 16 residues. CDR1 is LNHDA, CDR2 SQIVND, per germline (reference sequence). V lost 6 bases to trimming and J lost 6 bases; unmatched junction nucleotides: 11.

The V call is TRBV3-1 (or the pseudogene TRBV3-2), the J call TRBJ2-5; D remains unclear. The CDR3 covers 14 residues. The germline V gene has CDR1 LGHDT and CDR2 YNNKEL (reference sequence). V was trimmed by 4 bases and J by 2 bases, leaving 11 bases between them. The CDR3 bases are TGTGCCAGCAGCCCGGTGGCGGTACAAGAGACCCAGTACTTC. Translation: CASSPVAVQETQYF.

The chain carries TRBV4-3 and TRBJ1-1; 7 bases map to TRBD1. Germline assignment: CDR1 LGHNA and CDR2 YSLEER. V trimming: 1 base; J trimming: 10 bases; junction bases outside the gene matches: 9. This CDR3 has 14 residues. The DNA of the CDR3 is TGCGCCAGCAGCCAAGTAGGGGGCGAGCCCCGAGCTTTCTTT. Amino acids: CASSQVGGEPRAFF.

V is TRBV27 and J is TRBJ2-5; 8 bases match TRBD2. CDR1 MNHEY and CDR2 SMNVEV come from the germline V gene (reference sequence). CDR3 length equals 17 residues. The V and J ends lost 5 bases and 0 bases, in that order; junction bases with no gene match: 11. Here the CDR3 reads CASSLRGGPWDQETQYF. The CDR3 DNA sequence: TGTGCCAGCAGTCTACGGGGGGGTCCCTGGGACCAAGAGACCCAGTACTTC.

This clone has more than one count but fewer than ten. The V and J genes are TRBV29-1 and TRBJ2-1; 8 nucleotides line up with TRBD2. J lost 5 bases, V lost 4 bases, and 10 bases had no gene match. Germline-derived CDR1 and CDR2 are SQVTM and ANQGSEA. The CDR3 is made up of 15 amino acids. The CDR3 nucleotides read TGCAGCGTTGGCGGGATGGGGCGGGAGGACAATGAGCAGTTCTTC. Residues: CSVGGMGREDNEQFF.

The J gene is TRBJ1-6, the V gene TRBV7-2; 10 nucleotides line up with TRBD1. CDR3 length: 15 amino acids. CDR1 is SGHTA, CDR2 FQGNSA, per germline. J gave up 9 bases and V 5 bases, and 7 bases lay outside the gene matches. For the CDR3, the DNA is TGTGCCAGCAGCGCCCGACAGGGGGCAAGTTCACCCCTCCACTTT. Translation: CASSARQGASSPLHF.

As for this clone: One junction end does not reproduce the germline sequence, and a read error may be involved. The chain recombines TRBV14 with TRBJ1-6, with a tentative D call TRBD1 (5 bases). CDR1 and CDR2 (germline): SGHDN, FVKESK. CDR3 length: 15 residues. CDR3 coding DNA: TGTGCCAGCAGCCAAACTCAGGGTGAGCTTTCACTCCTCCACTTT. Translation gives CASSQTQGELSLLHF.

This chain links TRBV5-1 with TRBJ2-2, with 9 bases fitting TRBD1. Germline values: CDR1 SGHRS, CDR2 YFSETQ. Trimming cost V 4 bases and J 5 bases; bases outside gene matches: 9. The CDR3 has 16 residues. CDR3 sequence (DNA): TGCGCCAGCAGCCCCCTCGGGACAGGGAGGACCGGGGAGCTGTTTTTT. Encoded protein: CASSPLGTGRTGELFF.

V usage is TRBV4-1 and J usage is TRBJ2-7; 12 bases are a match to TRBD2. With V trimmed by 2 bases and J by 5 bases, 7 bases remained unmatched. Germline assignment: CDR1 MGHRA and CDR2 YSYEKL. The CDR3 covers 16 residues. CDR3 bases: TGCGCCAGCAGCCAATTGACTAGCGGGAGTACCAACGAGCAGTACTTC. Its translation: CASSQLTSGSTNEQYF.

CDR3 amino acids: CASSPRAVVPYEQYF. Written as DNA, the CDR3 is TGTGCCAGCAGCCCTCGTGCAGTTGTACCCTACGAGCAGTACTTC. The J gene is TRBJ2-7, the V gene TRBV3-1 (or the pseudogene TRBV3-2); D gene uncertain. The CDR3 is 15 amino acids. V was pared by 4 bases and J by 2 bases, with 15 bases between. Germline values: CDR1 LGHDT, CDR2 YNNKEL (reference sequence).

This rearrangement joins TRBV6-2 or TRBV6-3 to TRBJ1-5, with D perhaps TRBD1 (5 bases). CDR1 is MNHEY and CDR2 is SVGEGT in the germline V gene. CDR3 size: 16 residues. Trimming removed 4 bases at V and 3 bases at J, with 16 bases between. The CDR3 sequence is CASSSRQTDVNQPQHF. The CDR3 coding sequence is TGTGCCAGCAGTTCCAGACAGACCGATGTCAATCAGCCCCAGCATTTT.

V is TRBV6-2 or TRBV6-3 and J is TRBJ2-2; D unclear. Between the trimmed V and J ends, which lost 1 base and 4 bases, there was a span of 10 bases. This CDR3 has 15 amino acids. Germline loops: CDR1 MNHEY, CDR2 SVGEGT. This chain's CDR3 is CASSYYSSSTGELFF. CDR3 in DNA: TGTGCCAGCAGTTACTACAGCTCTTCCACCGGGGAGCTGTTTTTT.